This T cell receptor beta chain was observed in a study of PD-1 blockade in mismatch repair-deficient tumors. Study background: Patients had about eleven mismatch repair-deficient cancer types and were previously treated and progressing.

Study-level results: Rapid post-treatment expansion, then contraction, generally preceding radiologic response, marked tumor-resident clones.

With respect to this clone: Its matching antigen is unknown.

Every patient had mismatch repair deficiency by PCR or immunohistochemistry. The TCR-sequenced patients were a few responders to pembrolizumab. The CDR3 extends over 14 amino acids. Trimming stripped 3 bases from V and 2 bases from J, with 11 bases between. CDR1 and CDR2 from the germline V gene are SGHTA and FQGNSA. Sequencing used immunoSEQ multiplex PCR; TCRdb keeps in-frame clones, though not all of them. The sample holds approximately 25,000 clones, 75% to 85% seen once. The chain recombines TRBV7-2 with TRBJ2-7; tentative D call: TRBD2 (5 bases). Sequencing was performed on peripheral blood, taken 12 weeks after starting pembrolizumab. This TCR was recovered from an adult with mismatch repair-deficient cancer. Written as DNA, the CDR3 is TGTGCCAGCAGCTTCGGTGAGGGCCCCTACGAGCAGTACTTC. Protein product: CASSFGEGPYEQYF.